This TCR beta chain originates from a study of T cells after yellow fever vaccination. General study results and limits: After the booster, 96% of CD4 and roughly nine tenths of CD8 primary-response clones were re-detected. Shared CD4/CD8 clonotypes were a small share, likely from convergent recombination.

There are many counts of this clonotype. Its antigen is unknown. TCR cDNA, made by 5'RACE template switching, carried an added universal primer site and UMIs. TCRdb processed the 5' RACE reads anew with MiXCR; each CDR3 protein has one entry. The repertoire holds a few hundred thousand distinct CDR3 sequences, with approximately 4% as singletons. Trimming left V 4 bases short and J 2 bases short, with 0 bases between. CDR3 length: 11 amino acids. The germline V gene encodes CDR1 MDHEN and CDR2 SYDVKM. This TCR came from a man aged 18 to 29 who received the YFV17D yellow fever vaccine. This chain uses TRBV28 with TRBJ1-3; D gene uncertain. The specimen was PBMCs, collected 5 days after the yellow fever booster vaccination. The CDR3 sequence: CASSSGNTIYF. The CDR3 coding sequence is TGTGCCAGCAGTTCTGGAAACACCATATATTTT.